This T cell receptor beta chain was recovered during a study of technical replicates of blood from a handful of donors. The CDR3 covers 15 residues. Germline CDR1 reads LGHNA; CDR2 reads YNFKEQ. Trimming shortened V by 1 base and J by 6 bases, and 12 bases separated the two germline ends. The data were produced by immunoSEQ multiplex PCR, yet TCRdb's version contains in-frame clones alone and is incomplete. The sample lists over 55,000 clones, approximately 86% occurring once. The receptor was derived from a human donor in good health. Some clones in this sample may be carry-over from other donors' samples. Sequencing was carried out using PBMCs. The chain carries TRBV4-2 and TRBJ2-2; a possible D gene is TRBD2 (6 bases). Written as DNA, the CDR3 is TGTGCCAGCAGCCAAGTCTGGGGGGAGGCCGGGGAGCTGTTTTTT. Its translation is CASSQVWGEAGELFF.